Listed below are T cell receptor beta chains from one sample, sequenced in a study of cytomegalovirus exposure and HLA in healthy donors. The data were produced by immunoSEQ multiplex PCR, yet TCRdb's version contains in-frame clones alone and is incomplete. Its table records more than 75,000 clones. Sequenced sample: PBMCs. All receptors derive from a man aged 45 to 65 in good health and CMV-seropositive. The conserved cysteine and the conserved F or W are not part of the CDR3 here. The order of the fields is V gene, D gene, J gene, CDR3 protein. D genes are given only for firm matches.

TRBV4-3	TRBD1	TRBJ1-2	ASSQGSRTGAYGYT
TRBV10-1	TRBD1	TRBJ2-2	ASSDTGTGGTGELF
TRBV15	TRBD1	TRBJ1-1	ATSSRTGENEAF
TRBV7-9	TRBD1	TRBJ1-4	ASSSRDRVGKLF
TRBV4-2	TRBD1	TRBJ1-2	ASSQEGPQGARGYT
TRBV18	.	TRBJ1-1	ASSPPSGGVAF
TRBV28	TRBD1	TRBJ1-2	ASSFTGEGGGYT
TRBV6-5	TRBD2	TRBJ2-1	ASSYTSGLDNEQF
TRBV6-5	TRBD1	TRBJ2-2	ASNLQGAGTGELF
TRBV9	.	TRBJ2-1	ASSAPSTEQF
TRBV5-5	.	TRBJ1-4	ASSLSPDLNRANEKLF
TRBV5-1	.	TRBJ2-3	ASSLGGGAYTDTQY
TRBV28	TRBD2	TRBJ2-1	ASSLGGSVASGLAGGPEQF
TRBV5-4	TRBD1	TRBJ2-5	ASSLGAGGLQETQY
TRBV6-5	.	TRBJ1-5	ASSYSFGQPQH
TRBV7-2	.	TRBJ2-3	ASSGLTRGSTDTQY
TRBV6-6	.	TRBJ1-5	ASSLWYSNQPQH
TRBV7-2	TRBD1	TRBJ1-2	ASSLVYGQGNYGYT
TRBV19	.	TRBJ1-1	ASSRQVNTEAF
TRBV9	.	TRBJ1-3	ASSVGQGRANTIY
TRBV7-9	.	TRBJ2-1	ASSETGTSINEQF
TRBV4-1	.	TRBJ1-1	ASSPRAGSAQNTEAF
TRBV5-6	.	TRBJ1-2	ASSSPDSYGYT
TRBV7-2	.	TRBJ1-2	ASSPSYGYT
TRBV25-1	TRBD2	TRBJ2-1	ASSDGRAWNEQF
TRBV29-1	.	TRBJ1-6	SAQVGAGRSPLH
TRBV6-5	TRBD1	TRBJ1-1	ASSRQGEIAEAF